The 14 T cell receptor beta chains below were found in one sample sequenced in a study of T cells after yellow fever vaccination. TCRdb independently ran MiXCR on the 5' RACE reads; one entry per CDR3 protein. The sample comprises 450,000 to 600,000 distinct CDR3 sequences, about a sixth of which are singletons, and around 15% rests with the top ten. The starting material was PBMCs, obtained around 5 days after the first yellow fever vaccination. The origin of the receptors is a young man who received the YFV17D yellow fever vaccine.

J is TRBJ1-4 and V is TRBV7-2, with unresolved D. Looked up from germline, CDR1 is SGHTA and CDR2 is FQGNSA. V was clipped by 3 bases and J by 8 bases, with 7 bases between them. The CDR3 runs 12 residues. The CDR3 sequence is CASSFIGEKLFF. For the CDR3, the DNA is TGTGCCAGCAGCTTTATAGGGGAAAAACTGTTTTTT.

This clonotype has more than one count but fewer than ten. This chain connects TRBV12-3 or TRBV12-4 to TRBJ1-1; D is unclear. The CDR3 covers 14 residues. V lost 3 bases and J lost 1, with 9 bases in between. The CDR3 sequence is CASSFGATNTEAFF. As DNA, the CDR3 is TGTGCCAGCAGTTTCGGAGCGACGAACACTGAAGCTTTCTTT.

The V call is TRBV7-9, the J call TRBJ1-1; D is perhaps TRBD1 (5 bases). Germline values: CDR1 SEHNR, CDR2 FQNEAQ (reference sequence). This CDR3 region has 14 residues. V lost 6 bases and J 0 bases, leaving 11 bases between the germline ends. CDR3 protein: CASSDTGVNTEAFF. CDR3 in DNA: TGTGCCAGCAGTGACACGGGGGTGAACACTGAAGCTTTCTTT.

There are a few counts of this clonotype. This chain connects TRBV5-1 to TRBJ2-2, with D possibly TRBD1 on 6 matching bases. Germline assignment: CDR1 SGHRS and CDR2 YFSETQ. The CDR3 spans 15 residues. The V gene lost 4 bases and the J gene lost 3 bases, with 13 bases spanning the gap. The DNA of the CDR3 is TGCGCCAGCAGCCCGGACAGCCTATACACCGGGGAGCTGTTTTTT. Translated: CASSPDSLYTGELFF. The full variable domain, completed using reference TRBV5-1 and TRBJ2-2, is KAGVTQTPRYLIKTRGQQVTLSCSPISGHRSVSWYQQTPGQGLQFLFEYFSETQRNKGNFPGRFSGRQFSNSRSEMNVSTLELGDSALYLCASSPDSLYTGELFFGEGSRLTVL.

V is TRBV5-1 and J is TRBJ2-3; D is perhaps TRBD2 (8 bases). Germline V CDR1 and CDR2: SGHRS, YFSETQ. The CDR3 consists of 16 residues. Trimming took off 4 bases at V and 1 base at J, with 16 bases between the two ends. The CDR3 loop is CASSLGRDSRTDTQYF. In nucleotides, the CDR3 is TGCGCCAGCAGCCTCGGGAGGGACAGCCGCACAGATACGCAGTATTTT. Looking up the rest from reference TRBV5-1 and TRBJ2-3 gives the full variable domain: KAGVTQTPRYLIKTRGQQVTLSCSPISGHRSVSWYQQTPGQGLQFLFEYFSETQRNKGNFPGRFSGRQFSNSRSEMNVSTLELGDSALYLCASSLGRDSRTDTQYFGPGTRLTVL.

The gene calls are TRBV4-1 and TRBJ1-6; D is unclear. The germline V gene encodes CDR1 MGHRA and CDR2 YSYEKL. Trimming shortened V by 7 bases and J by 0 bases, and 10 bases separated the two germline ends. This CDR3 region has 15 residues. CDR3 DNA: TGCGCCAGCACCCAGGCGAGCTCCTATAATTCACCCCTCCACTTT. Encoded protein: CASTQASSYNSPLHF.

This clonotype occurred many times. The chain couples TRBV24-1 to TRBJ2-1, with D maybe TRBD2 (6 bases). Per germline, CDR1 KGHDR and CDR2 SFDVKD. The CDR3 is 12 amino acids. The germline V and J ends were trimmed by 9 bases and 8 bases, with 13 bases remaining between them. The CDR3 here is CATRGSGDEQFF. Written as DNA, the CDR3 is TGTGCCACCCGGGGGTCGGGGGATGAGCAGTTCTTC.

The chain joins TRBV28 to TRBJ2-7; D possibly corresponds to TRBD1 (5 bases). Germline V gene sequence: CDR1 MDHEN, CDR2 SYDVKM. The CDR3 contains 15 residues. The V end was cut by 5 bases, the J end by 2 bases, with 16 bases between. The CDR3 DNA follows: TGTGCCAGCAGTCTATATGGTGGGGCAGCCTACGAGCAGTACGTC. Translation gives CASSLYGGAAYEQYV.

This clonotype was counted a few times. V usage is TRBV7-2 and J usage is TRBJ2-7, with TRBD2 identical over 7 bases. CDR1 is SGHTA, CDR2 FQGNSA, per germline. Unmatched junction bases numbered 11, after V lost 3 bases and J lost 0 bases. CDR3 length equals 17 residues. The CDR3 is CASSLIPGLTSSYEQYV. The DNA for the CDR3 is TGTGCCAGCAGCTTGATACCGGGACTAACCTCCTCCTACGAGCAGTACGTC.

This sequence joins TRBV29-1 and TRBJ2-5; D is uncertain. The CDR3 has 11 residues. V shed 6 bases and J shed 4 bases, with 9 bases lying between them. Germline assignment: CDR1 SQVTM and CDR2 ANQGSEA. This CDR3 is CSVVPSETQYF. Written as DNA, the CDR3 is TGCAGCGTAGTTCCCTCAGAGACCCAGTACTTC.

The J gene is TRBJ2-1, the V gene TRBV4-1; TRBD1 might be the D (5 bases). The CDR3 spans 13 residues. The V and J ends lost 0 bases and 11 bases respectively, with 11 bases between them. Germline V gene lookup returns CDR1 MGHRA and CDR2 YSYEKL. The CDR3 DNA reads TGCGCCAGCAGCCAAGAAGGCAGACAGAAGCAGTTCTTC. Amino acid sequence: CASSQEGRQKQFF.

This clonotype was detected only a few times. The chain combines TRBV6-5 with TRBJ1-5; tentative D call: TRBD1 (5 bases). The V end was cut by 2 bases, the J end by 4 bases, with 15 bases between. There are 16 residues in the CDR3. Germline V gives CDR1 MNHEY, CDR2 SVGAGI. The CDR3 sequence is CASSYPVDSGNQPQHF. In DNA form, the CDR3 reads TGTGCCAGCAGTTACCCCGTAGACAGCGGGAATCAGCCCCAGCATTTT.

The V and J genes are TRBV5-4 and TRBJ2-3; 9 bases match TRBD2. Germline CDR1 and CDR2: SGHNT and YYREEE (reference sequence). CDR3 length: 15 residues. After removal of 0 bases from V and 6 bases from J, the junction contained 5 bases not matched to a gene. CDR3 coding DNA: TGTGCCAGCAGCTTGGTGGCTAGCGGGGTGGATACGCAGTATTTT. Protein sequence: CASSLVASGVDTQYF.

This clonotype turned up a few times. The chain recombines TRBV7-9 with TRBJ1-4; D gene uncertain. This CDR3 is 16 amino acids long. V lost 5 bases to trimming and J lost 0 bases, with 13 bases between them. Germline CDR1 is SEHNR and CDR2 is FQNEAQ (reference sequence). CDR3 in DNA: TGTGCCAGCAGCCCCCTGGCGGGAGCAACTAATGAAAAACTGTTTTTT. Amino acid sequence: CASSPLAGATNEKLFF. The full variable domain, with the rest looked up from reference TRBV7-9 and TRBJ1-4, is DTGVSQNPRHKITKRGQNVTFRCDPISEHNRLYWYRQTLGQGPEFLTYFQNEAQLEKSRLLSDRFSAERPKGSFSTLEIQRTEQGDSAMYLCASSPLAGATNEKLFFGSGTQLSVL.